What follows are 18 T cell receptor beta chains derived from one specimen sequenced in a study of blood T cell repertoires in COVID-19. Assay used: immunoSEQ multiplex PCR; TCRdb lists only in-frame clones, some missing. The profile shows under 250,000 clones, around 82% of them singletons. The sample consisted of peripheral blood. Source of these receptors: a human donor in a cohort sampled during active COVID-19.

This clone was picked up a small number of times. The V and J genes are TRBV6-1 and TRBJ1-2; 8 bases are a match to TRBD1. V lost 3 bases to trimming and J lost 5 bases; unmatched junction nucleotides: 5. Germline assignment: CDR1 MNHNS and CDR2 SASEGT. CDR3 length: 14 amino acids. The CDR3 DNA is TGTGCCAGCAGTGAGGACAGGGCCCCGTATGGCTACACCTTC. Translated, it gives CASSEDRAPYGYTF.

The chain couples TRBV5-1 to TRBJ1-4; TRBD1 aligns across 7 bases. Unmatched junction bases numbered 11, after V lost 4 bases and J lost 8 bases. Germline V gene sequence: CDR1 SGHRS, CDR2 YFSETQ. CDR3 length equals 15 residues. CDR3 loop: CASSTQGNPEEKLFF. DNA for the CDR3: TGCGCCAGCAGCACACAGGGGAACCCCGAGGAAAAACTGTTTTTT.

The CDR3: CASSFKGQGMNTEAFF. In DNA form, the CDR3 reads TGTGCCAGCAGTTTTAAGGGACAGGGGATGAACACTGAAGCTTTCTTT. The chain links TRBV28 to TRBJ1-1; 10 bases align to TRBD1. V was clipped by 3 bases and J by 0 bases; unmatched bases: 4. This CDR3 is 16 amino acids long. From germline, CDR1 is MDHEN and CDR2 SYDVKM.

The chain recombines TRBV4-1 with TRBJ2-7; D uncertain. Trimming left V 3 bases short and J 0 bases short, with 6 bases between. The CDR3 has 13 residues. The V gene's germline CDR1 is MGHRA and CDR2 YSYEKL. The CDR3 sequence is CASSQVYSYEQYF. In DNA form, the CDR3 reads TGCGCCAGCAGCCAGGTCTACTCCTACGAGCAGTACTTC.

The chain is built from TRBV5-1 and TRBJ1-6; no firm D call. The V and J ends lost 0 bases and 0 bases respectively, with 4 bases between them. Germline-derived CDR1 and CDR2 are SGHRS and YFSETQ. CDR3 length: 15 residues. CDR3 in DNA: TGCGCCAGCAGCTTGGTCAGCTCCTATAATTCACCCCTCCACTTT. Translated, it gives CASSLVSSYNSPLHF.

This clone was seen a handful of times. The genes are TRBV6-5 and TRBJ2-4; the match to TRBD2 covers 12 bases. The CDR3 spans 16 residues. In germline, CDR1 is MNHEY, CDR2 SVGAGI. The J segment lost 5 bases and the V segment lost 6 bases, leaving 8 bases of the junction unmatched. The DNA of the CDR3 is TGTGCCAGCAGCTACGTCCGGACTAGCGGGGAAAACATTCAGTACTTC. Its translation is CASSYVRTSGENIQYF.

Here the CDR3 reads CASSSRPGLASWEQYF. CDR3 nucleotide sequence: TGTGCCAGTAGTTCACGCCCGGGACTAGCGTCATGGGAGCAGTACTTC. This chain joins TRBV19 and TRBJ2-7, with TRBD2 matching over 10 bases. V lost 5 bases, J lost 7 bases, and 14 bases stayed unmatched. This CDR3 spans 16 amino acids. Germline V gene data show CDR1 as LNHDA and CDR2 as SQIVND (reference sequence).

The genes are TRBV6-6 and TRBJ1-2; D ambiguous. Trimming left V 2 bases short and J 8 bases short, with 6 bases between. Germline CDR1 reads MNHNY; CDR2 reads SVGAGI (reference sequence). CDR3 size: 11 residues. CDR3 in amino acids: CASSYDMGYTF. The DNA for the CDR3 is TGTGCCAGCAGTTACGACATGGGCTACACCTTC.

This clone was seen just once. The rearrangement links TRBV27 to TRBJ2-7; TRBD2 agrees at 7 bases. This CDR3 is built from 11 residues. The germline gives CDR1 MNHEY, CDR2 SMNVEV (reference sequence). The junction had 1 base not matched to a gene; V was cut back by 8 bases and J by 3 bases. The CDR3 coding sequence is TGTGCCAGCGGGAGGGGCTACGAGCAGTACTTC. Its translation: CASGRGYEQYF.

The chain recombines TRBV28 with TRBJ1-4; D unresolved. The CDR3 extends over 13 amino acids. Germline CDR1 MDHEN, CDR2 SYDVKM. With 8 bases removed from V and 6 bases from J, the gap between germline ends came to 13 bases. CDR3 amino acids: CASLGPGDEKLFF. The CDR3 DNA is TGTGCCAGCCTGGGCCCCGGGGATGAAAAACTGTTTTTT.

V usage is TRBV10-3 and J usage is TRBJ2-1, with TRBD2 as a possible D gene (5 bases). Per germline, CDR1 ENHRY and CDR2 SYGVKD. V lost 7 bases, J lost 8 bases, and 9 bases lay in between. CDR3 length: 11 amino acids. The CDR3 protein is CAITAGDEQFF. In nucleotides, the CDR3 is TGTGCCATCACGGCGGGCGATGAGCAGTTCTTC.

The chain combines TRBV29-1 with TRBJ2-1; 9 bases are shared with TRBD1. Germline loops: CDR1 SQVTM, CDR2 ANQGSEA. The CDR3 is 14 amino acids. J lost 7 bases, V lost 6 bases, and 10 bases had no gene match. CDR3 in amino acids: CSVEQGARGNEQFF. The CDR3, as DNA: TGCAGCGTAGAACAGGGGGCGAGGGGTAATGAGCAGTTCTTC.

The J gene is TRBJ1-1, the V gene TRBV18, with unresolved D. Germline V gives CDR1 KGHSH, CDR2 LQKENI. This CDR3 spans 14 amino acids. V was clipped by 3 bases and J by 1 base, with 9 bases between them. The CDR3 region is CASSPYAGNTEAFF. In DNA, the CDR3 is TGTGCCAGCTCACCGTATGCAGGGAACACTGAAGCTTTCTTT.

The CDR3 bases are TGTGCCAGCAGCTCCCACAGGGGCACTTTGGGATCCGGGGAGCTGTTTTTT. As protein: CASSSHRGTLGSGELFF. The rearrangement joins TRBV7-8 to TRBJ2-2; 7 nucleotides line up with TRBD1. CDR1 and CDR2 (germline): SGHVS, FQNEAQ. J lost 6 bases, V lost 4 bases, and 14 bases had no gene match. This CDR3 spans 17 amino acids. Full variable domain (outside the CDR3, taken from reference TRBV7-8 and TRBJ2-2): GAGVSQSPRYKVAKRGQDVALRCDPISGHVSLFWYQQALGQGPEFLTYFQNEAQLDKSGLPSDRFFAERPEGSVSTLKIQRTQQEDSAVYLCASSSHRGTLGSGELFFGEGSRLTVL.

This clone was seen just once. This CDR3 reads CASRDSYSNQPQHF. In nucleotides, the CDR3 is TGTGCCAGCCGGGACAGTTATAGCAATCAGCCCCAGCATTTT. This chain uses TRBV19 with TRBJ1-5; 7 bases align to TRBD1. The CDR3 contains 14 residues. Germline V gene data show CDR1 as LNHDA and CDR2 as SQIVND (reference sequence). The ends lost 9 bases at V and 0 bases at J; junction bases unmatched: 5.

The sample holds a few counts of this clone. The gene calls are TRBV28 and TRBJ2-3, with 10 bases aligning to TRBD1. Trimming at V came to 6 bases and at J to 2 bases, leaving 8 bases not matched to a gene. The germline V gene has CDR1 MDHEN and CDR2 SYDVKM. This CDR3 region has 16 residues. The CDR3, as DNA: TGTGCCAGCAGCGTAAGCGGACAGGGGGACACAGATACGCAGTATTTT. Its translation is CASSVSGQGDTDTQYF.

V is TRBV7-9 and J is TRBJ2-4; TRBD2 matches at 13 bases. The CDR3 contains 19 residues. Germline loops: CDR1 SEHNR, CDR2 FQNEAQ (reference sequence). V was clipped by 3 bases and J by 0 bases; unmatched bases: 8. CDR3 amino acids: CASSFPTSGRAEAKNIQYF. CDR3 DNA: TGTGCCAGCAGCTTCCCCACTAGCGGGAGGGCCGAAGCCAAAAACATTCAGTACTTC. The complete variable domain, with remaining parts taken from reference TRBV7-9 and TRBJ2-4, reads DTGVSQNPRHKITKRGQNVTFRCDPISEHNRLYWYRQTLGQGPEFLTYFQNEAQLEKSRLLSDRFSAERPKGSFSTLEIQRTEQGDSAMYLCASSFPTSGRAEAKNIQYFGAGTRLSVL.

The rearrangement uses TRBV4-1 and TRBJ1-4, with D unresolved. Trimming took off 1 base at V and 7 bases at J, with 7 bases between the two ends. The CDR3 runs 13 residues. Germline CDR1 and CDR2: MGHRA and YSYEKL. The CDR3 reads CASSQVYGEKLFF. The DNA for the CDR3 is TGCGCCAGCAGCCAAGTGTACGGTGAAAAACTGTTTTTT.